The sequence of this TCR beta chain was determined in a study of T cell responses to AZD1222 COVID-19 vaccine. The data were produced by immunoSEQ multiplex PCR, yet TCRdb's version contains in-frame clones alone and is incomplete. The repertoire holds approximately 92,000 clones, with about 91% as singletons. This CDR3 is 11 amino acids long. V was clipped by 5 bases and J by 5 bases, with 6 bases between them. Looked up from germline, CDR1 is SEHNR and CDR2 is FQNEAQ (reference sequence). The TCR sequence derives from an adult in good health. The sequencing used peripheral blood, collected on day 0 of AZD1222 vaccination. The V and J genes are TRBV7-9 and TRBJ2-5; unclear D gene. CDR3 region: CASSIGETQYF. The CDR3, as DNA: TGTGCCAGCAGCATTGGGGAGACCCAGTACTTC.